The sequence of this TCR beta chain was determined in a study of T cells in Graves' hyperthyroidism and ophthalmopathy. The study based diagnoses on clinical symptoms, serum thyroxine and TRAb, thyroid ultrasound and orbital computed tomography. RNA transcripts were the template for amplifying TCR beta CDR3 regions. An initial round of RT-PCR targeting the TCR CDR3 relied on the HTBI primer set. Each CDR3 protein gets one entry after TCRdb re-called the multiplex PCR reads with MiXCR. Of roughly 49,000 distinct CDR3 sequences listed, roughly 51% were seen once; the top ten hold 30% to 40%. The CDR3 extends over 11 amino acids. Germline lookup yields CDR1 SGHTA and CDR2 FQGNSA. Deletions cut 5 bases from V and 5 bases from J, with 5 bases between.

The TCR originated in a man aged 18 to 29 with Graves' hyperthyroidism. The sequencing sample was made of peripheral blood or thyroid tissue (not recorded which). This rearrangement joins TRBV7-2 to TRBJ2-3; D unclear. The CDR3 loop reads CASSMEDTQYF. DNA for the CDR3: TGTGCCAGCAGCATGGAAGATACGCAGTATTTT.